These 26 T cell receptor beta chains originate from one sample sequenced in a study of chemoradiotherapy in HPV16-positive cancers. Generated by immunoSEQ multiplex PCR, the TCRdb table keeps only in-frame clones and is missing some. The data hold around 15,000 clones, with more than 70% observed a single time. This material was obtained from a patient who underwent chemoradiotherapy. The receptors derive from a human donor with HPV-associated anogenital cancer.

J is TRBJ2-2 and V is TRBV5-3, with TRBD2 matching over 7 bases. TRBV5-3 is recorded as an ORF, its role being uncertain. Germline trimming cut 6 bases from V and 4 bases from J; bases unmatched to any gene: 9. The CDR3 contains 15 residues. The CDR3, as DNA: TGTGCCAGAATGTCGACTAGCTCTGGCACCGGGGAGCTGTTTTTT. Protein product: CARMSTSSGTGELFF.

The CDR3 reads CASSNHRGKVGDTEAFF. The CDR3 region has the DNA TGTGCCAGTAGTAATCACAGGGGGAAGGTTGGAGACACTGAAGCTTTCTTT. The chain carries TRBV19 and TRBJ1-1, with TRBD1 identical over 8 bases. Trimming took 4 bases from V and 3 from J; bases not matched to a gene: 13. The CDR3 has 17 residues. CDR1 is LNHDA, CDR2 SQIVND, per germline (reference sequence).

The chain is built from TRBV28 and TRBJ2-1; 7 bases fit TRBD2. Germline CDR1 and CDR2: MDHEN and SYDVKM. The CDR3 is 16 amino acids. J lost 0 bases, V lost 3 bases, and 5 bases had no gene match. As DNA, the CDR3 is TGTGCCAGCAGTTTTTATGGGGACTACTCCTACAATGAGCAGTTCTTC. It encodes CASSFYGDYSYNEQFF. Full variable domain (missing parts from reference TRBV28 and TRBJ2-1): DVKVTQSSRYLVKRTGEKVFLECVQDMDHENMFWYRQDPGLGLRLIYFSYDVKMKEKGDIPEGYSVSREKKERFSLILESASTNQTSMYLCASSFYGDYSYNEQFFGPGTRLTVL.

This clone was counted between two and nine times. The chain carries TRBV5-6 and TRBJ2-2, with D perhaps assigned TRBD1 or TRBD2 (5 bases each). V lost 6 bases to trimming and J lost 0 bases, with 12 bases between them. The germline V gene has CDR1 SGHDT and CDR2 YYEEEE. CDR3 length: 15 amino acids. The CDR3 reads CASKQLGANTGELFF. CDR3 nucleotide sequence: TGTGCCAGCAAACAACTGGGGGCGAACACCGGGGAGCTGTTTTTT.

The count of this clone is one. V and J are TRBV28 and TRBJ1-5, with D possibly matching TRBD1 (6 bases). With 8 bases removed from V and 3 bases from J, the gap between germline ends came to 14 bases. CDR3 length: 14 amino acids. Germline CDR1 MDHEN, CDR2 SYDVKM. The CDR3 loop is CASGKGDYNQPQHF. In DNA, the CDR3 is TGTGCCAGCGGGAAGGGGGACTACAATCAGCCCCAGCATTTT.

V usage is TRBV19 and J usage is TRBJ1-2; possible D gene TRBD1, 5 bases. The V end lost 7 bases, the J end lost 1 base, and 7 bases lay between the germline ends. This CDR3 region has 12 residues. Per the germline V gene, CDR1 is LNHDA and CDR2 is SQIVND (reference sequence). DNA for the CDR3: TGTGCCAGTACGACAGTTAACTATGGCTACACCTTC. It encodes CASTTVNYGYTF.

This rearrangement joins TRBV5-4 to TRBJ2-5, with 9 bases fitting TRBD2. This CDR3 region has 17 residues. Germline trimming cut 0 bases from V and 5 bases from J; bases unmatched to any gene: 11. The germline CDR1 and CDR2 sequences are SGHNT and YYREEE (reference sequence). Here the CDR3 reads CASSLGGTSRASETQYF. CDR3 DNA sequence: TGTGCCAGCAGCTTGGGGGGGACTAGCCGAGCGAGCGAGACCCAGTACTTC. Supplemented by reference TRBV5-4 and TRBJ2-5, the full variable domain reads ETGVTQSPTHLIKTRGQQVTLRCSSQSGHNTVSWYQQALGQGPQFIFQYYREEENGRGNFPPRFSGLQFPNYSSELNVNALELDDSALYLCASSLGGTSRASETQYFGPGTRLLVL.

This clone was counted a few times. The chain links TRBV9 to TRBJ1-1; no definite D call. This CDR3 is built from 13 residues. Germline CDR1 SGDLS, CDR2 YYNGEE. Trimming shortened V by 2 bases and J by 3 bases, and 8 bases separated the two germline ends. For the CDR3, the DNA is TGTGCCAGCAGCGTGGGTCAGGACACTGAAGCTTTCTTT. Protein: CASSVGQDTEAFF.

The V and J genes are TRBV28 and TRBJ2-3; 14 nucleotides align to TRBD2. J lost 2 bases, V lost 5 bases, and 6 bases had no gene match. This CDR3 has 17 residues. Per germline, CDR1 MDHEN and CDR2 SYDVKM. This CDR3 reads CASSTGTSGRNTDTQYF. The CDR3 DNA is TGTGCCAGCAGTACTGGGACTAGCGGGAGAAACACAGATACGCAGTATTTT.

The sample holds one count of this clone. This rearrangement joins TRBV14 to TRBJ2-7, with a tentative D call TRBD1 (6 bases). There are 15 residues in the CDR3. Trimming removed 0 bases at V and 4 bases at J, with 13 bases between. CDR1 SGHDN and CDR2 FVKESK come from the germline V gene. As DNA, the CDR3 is TGTGCCAGCAGCCAAGATTGGGGGCGCGTTTACGAGCAGTACTTC. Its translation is CASSQDWGRVYEQYF.

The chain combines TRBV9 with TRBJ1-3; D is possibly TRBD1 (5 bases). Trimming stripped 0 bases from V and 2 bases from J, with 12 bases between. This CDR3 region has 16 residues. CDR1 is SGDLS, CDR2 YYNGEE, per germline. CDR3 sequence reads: CASSVGGPTAGNTIYF. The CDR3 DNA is TGTGCCAGCAGCGTAGGGGGCCCTACAGCTGGAAACACCATATATTTT.

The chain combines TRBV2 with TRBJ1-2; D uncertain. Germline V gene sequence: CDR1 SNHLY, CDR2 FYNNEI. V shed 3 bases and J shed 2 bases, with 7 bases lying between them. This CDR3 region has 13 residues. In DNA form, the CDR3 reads TGTGCCAGCAGTGATGAACACAACTATGGCTACACCTTC. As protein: CASSDEHNYGYTF.

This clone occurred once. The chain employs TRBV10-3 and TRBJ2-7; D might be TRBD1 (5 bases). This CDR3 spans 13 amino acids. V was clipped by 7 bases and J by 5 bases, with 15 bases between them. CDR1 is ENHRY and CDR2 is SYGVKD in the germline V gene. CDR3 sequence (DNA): TGTGCCATCAAGGGGCAGGGCAAGCACGAGCAGTACTTC. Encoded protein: CAIKGQGKHEQYF.

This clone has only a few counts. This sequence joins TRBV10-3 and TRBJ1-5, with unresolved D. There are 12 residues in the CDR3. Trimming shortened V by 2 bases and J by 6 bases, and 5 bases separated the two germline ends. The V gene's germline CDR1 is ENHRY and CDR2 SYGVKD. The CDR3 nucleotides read TGTGCCATCAGTGAGGGAACTCAGCCCCAGCATTTT. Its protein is CAISEGTQPQHF.

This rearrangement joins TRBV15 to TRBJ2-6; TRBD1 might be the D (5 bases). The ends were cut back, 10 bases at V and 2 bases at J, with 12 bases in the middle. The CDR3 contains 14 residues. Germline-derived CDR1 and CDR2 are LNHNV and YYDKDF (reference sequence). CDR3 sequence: CAIGARAGANVLTF. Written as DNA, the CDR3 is TGTGCCATAGGGGCAAGGGCTGGGGCCAACGTCCTGACTTTC.

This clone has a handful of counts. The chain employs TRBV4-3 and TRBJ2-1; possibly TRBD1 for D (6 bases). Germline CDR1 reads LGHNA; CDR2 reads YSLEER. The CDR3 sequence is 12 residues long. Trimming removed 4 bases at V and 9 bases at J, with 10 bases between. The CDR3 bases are TGCGCCAGCAGCCTACAGGGTCGTGAGCAGTTCTTC. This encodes CASSLQGREQFF.

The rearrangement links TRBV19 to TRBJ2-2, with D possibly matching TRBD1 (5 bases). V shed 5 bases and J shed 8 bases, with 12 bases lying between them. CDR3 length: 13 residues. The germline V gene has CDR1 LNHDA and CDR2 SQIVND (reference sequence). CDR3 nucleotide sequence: TGTGCCAGTAGTCTGTCAGGGTTTGGGGAGCTGTTTTTT. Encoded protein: CASSLSGFGELFF.

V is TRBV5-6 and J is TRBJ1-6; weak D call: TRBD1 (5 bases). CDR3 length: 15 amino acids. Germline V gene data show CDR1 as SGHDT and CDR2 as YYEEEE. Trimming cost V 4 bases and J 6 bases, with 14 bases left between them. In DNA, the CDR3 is TGTGCCAGCAGCCCCGGGACCTGGGGTAATTCACCCCTCCACTTT. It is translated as CASSPGTWGNSPLHF.

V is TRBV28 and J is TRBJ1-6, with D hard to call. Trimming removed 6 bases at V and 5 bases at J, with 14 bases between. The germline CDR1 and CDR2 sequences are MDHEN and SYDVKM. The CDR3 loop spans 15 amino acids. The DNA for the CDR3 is TGTGCCAGCAGCACAACGGAATTAAATAATTCACCCCTCCACTTT. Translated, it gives CASSTTELNNSPLHF.

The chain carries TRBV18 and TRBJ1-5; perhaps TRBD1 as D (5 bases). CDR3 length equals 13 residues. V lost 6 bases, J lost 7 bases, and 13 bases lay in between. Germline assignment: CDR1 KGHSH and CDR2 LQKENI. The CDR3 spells CASSRAGYQPQHF. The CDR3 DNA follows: TGTGCCAGCTCTAGGGCAGGGTACCAGCCCCAGCATTTT.

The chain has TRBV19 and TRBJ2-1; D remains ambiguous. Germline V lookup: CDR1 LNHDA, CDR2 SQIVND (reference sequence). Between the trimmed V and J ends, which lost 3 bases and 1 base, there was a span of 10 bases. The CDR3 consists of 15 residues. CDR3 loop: CASSMNRLSYNEQFF. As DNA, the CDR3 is TGTGCCAGTAGTATGAACCGGCTGTCCTACAATGAGCAGTTCTTC. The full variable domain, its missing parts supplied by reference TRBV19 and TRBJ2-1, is DGGITQSPKYLFRKEGQNVTLSCEQNLNHDAMYWYRQDPGQGLRLIYYSQIVNDFQKGDIAEGYSVSREKKESFPLTVTSAQKNPTAFYLCASSMNRLSYNEQFFGPGTRLTVL.

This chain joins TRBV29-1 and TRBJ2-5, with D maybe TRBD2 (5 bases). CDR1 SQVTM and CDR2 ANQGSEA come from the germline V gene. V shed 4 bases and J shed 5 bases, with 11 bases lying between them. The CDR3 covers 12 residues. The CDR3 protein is CSVVEGSETQYF. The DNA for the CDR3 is TGCAGCGTTGTAGAAGGGAGTGAGACCCAGTACTTC.

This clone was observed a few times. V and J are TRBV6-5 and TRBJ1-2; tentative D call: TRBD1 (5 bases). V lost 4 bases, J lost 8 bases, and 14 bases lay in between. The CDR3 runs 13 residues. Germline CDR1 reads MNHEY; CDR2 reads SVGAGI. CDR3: CASSFAWGGGYTF. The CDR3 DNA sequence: TGTGCCAGCAGTTTCGCCTGGGGCGGCGGCTACACCTTC.

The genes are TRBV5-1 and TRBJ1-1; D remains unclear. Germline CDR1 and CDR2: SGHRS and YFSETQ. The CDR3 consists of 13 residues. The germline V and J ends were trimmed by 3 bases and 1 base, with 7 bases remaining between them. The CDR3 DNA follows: TGCGCCAGCAGCTCGGACCCGAACACTGAAGCTTTCTTT. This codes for CASSSDPNTEAFF.

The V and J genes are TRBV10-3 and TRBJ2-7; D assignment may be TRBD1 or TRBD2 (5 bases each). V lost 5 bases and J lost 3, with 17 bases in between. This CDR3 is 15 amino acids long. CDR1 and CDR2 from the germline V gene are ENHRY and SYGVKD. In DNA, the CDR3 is TGTGCCATCAGTCGGGACGGACGAAACGGCTACGAGCAGTACTTC. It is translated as CAISRDGRNGYEQYF.

CDR3 residues: CASSEGPVSEQSQPQHF. The CDR3 coding sequence is TGCGCCAGCAGTGAGGGGCCAGTCAGCGAGCAAAGTCAGCCCCAGCATTTT. The V gene is TRBV10-1, the J gene TRBJ1-5, with no clear D. The germline gives CDR1 WNHNN, CDR2 SYGVQD (reference sequence). V was trimmed by 2 bases and J by 6 bases, leaving 20 bases between them. The CDR3 spans 17 residues.